This TCR beta chain was sequenced during a study of beta chain features in type 1 diabetes. Germline loops: CDR1 MNHNY, CDR2 SVGAGI (reference sequence). The germline V and J ends were trimmed by 2 bases and 5 bases, with 12 bases remaining between them. The CDR3 consists of 15 residues. General study points: Shorter TCRB CDR3s, moderately but significantly so, marked every one of the four CD4+ subsets in Type 1 diabetes patients.

The isolated RNA, all of it, was reverse transcribed, so expressed TCRB transcripts were what got sequenced. Here immunoSEQ multiplex PCR was the method, and the copy in TCRdb shows in-frame clones only, minus some. The repertoire holds 160,000 or so clones, 8.5% to 10% seen once, with about 0.7% in the top ten. This clone was detected only a few times. Its antigen is not identified. The sequenced material came from central memory CD4+ T cells from blood. This clonotype was obtained from a woman in her twenties or thirties with type 1 diabetes. The chain has TRBV6-6 and TRBJ1-4; possible D gene TRBD1, 6 bases. The chain's CDR3 is CASSYGQGRNEKLFF. In nucleotides, the CDR3 is TGTGCCAGCAGTTACGGTCAGGGGCGAAATGAAAAACTGTTTTTT.